The next 17 T cell receptor beta chains were all read from a single sample in a study of blood T cell repertoires in COVID-19. Libraries were prepared by immunoSEQ multiplex PCR; TCRdb keeps only in-frame clonotypes and omits some of them. Of roughly 100,000 clones in the sample, around 87% were seen once. Material for sequencing was peripheral blood. The receptors stem from a man in his forties or fifties with acute or convalescent COVID-19.

The gene calls are TRBV25-1 and TRBJ2-7; perhaps TRBD2 as D (6 bases). V was trimmed by 7 bases and J by 5 bases, leaving 18 bases between them. CDR1 is MGHDK, CDR2 SYGVNS, per germline. The CDR3 runs to 14 residues. The CDR3 nucleotides read TGTGCCAGCAATAAGGCAGGGAGGTTGCACGAGCAGTACTTC. Its translation is CASNKAGRLHEQYF.

This chain connects TRBV7-2 to TRBJ2-7; 8 nucleotides line up with TRBD1. Losses at the gene ends were 4 bases for V and 3 bases for J; bases not matched to a gene: 5. Germline assignment: CDR1 SGHTA and CDR2 FQGNSA. The CDR3 loop spans 14 amino acids. This CDR3 reads CASSSDRGFYEQYF. The CDR3 nucleotides read TGTGCCAGCAGCTCCGACAGGGGCTTCTACGAGCAGTACTTC.

The V gene is TRBV19, the J gene TRBJ2-3; D is undetermined. CDR3 length equals 13 residues. The germline CDR1 and CDR2 sequences are LNHDA and SQIVND (reference sequence). Trimming took off 5 bases at V and 3 bases at J, with 9 bases between the two ends. CDR3: CASSPSGTDTQYF. CDR3 nucleotides: TGTGCCAGTAGTCCCTCAGGTACAGATACGCAGTATTTT. The entire variable domain, with the rest obtained from reference TRBV19 and TRBJ2-3, is as follows: DGGITQSPKYLFRKEGQNVTLSCEQNLNHDAMYWYRQDPGQGLRLIYYSQIVNDFQKGDIAEGYSVSREKKESFPLTVTSAQKNPTAFYLCASSPSGTDTQYFGPGTRLTVL.

The V and J genes are TRBV6-5 and TRBJ1-4; D gene ambiguous. The V and J ends lost 5 bases and 4 bases respectively, with 11 bases between them. Germline CDR1 and CDR2: MNHEY and SVGAGI. The CDR3 length is 14 residues. The CDR3 here is CASSRDFGNEKLFF. CDR3 coding DNA: TGTGCCAGCAGTCGGGATTTTGGTAATGAAAAACTGTTTTTT.

The chain joins TRBV21-1 to TRBJ2-7; the table calls TRBD1, which could not be checked here. TRBV21-1 is a recognized pseudogene. This CDR3 comprises 15 residues. CDR3 residues: CASSKVQASSYEQYF. DNA for the CDR3: TGTGCCAGCAGCAAAGTACAGGCGAGCTCCTACGAGCAGTACTTC.

The chain couples TRBV6-6 to TRBJ1-1, with D maybe TRBD1 (5 bases). There are 15 residues in the CDR3. Trimming shortened V by 1 base and J by 3 bases, and 12 bases separated the two germline ends. Germline loops: CDR1 MNHNY, CDR2 SVGAGI (reference sequence). The CDR3 is CASSYWTTGDTEAFF. CDR3 in DNA: TGTGCCAGCAGTTACTGGACAACGGGGGACACTGAAGCTTTCTTT.

The chain recombines TRBV28 with TRBJ2-3; 10 nucleotides agree with TRBD2. The CDR3 runs to 14 residues. The germline gives CDR1 MDHEN, CDR2 SYDVKM. V was clipped by 6 bases and J by 3 bases; unmatched bases: 3. The CDR3 coding sequence is TGTGCCAGCAGAAATAGCGGGAGGACAGATACGCAGTATTTT. This translates into CASRNSGRTDTQYF.

The chain is built from TRBV6-6 and TRBJ2-7; maybe TRBD1 (6 bases). The CDR3 extends over 15 amino acids. The germline gives CDR1 MNHNY, CDR2 SVGAGI (reference sequence). Between the trimmed V and J ends, which lost 6 bases and 7 bases, there was a span of 22 bases. The CDR3 DNA reads TGTGCCAGCAGGGACAGTTATAGGGACATCGGGGAGCAGTACTTC. Amino acids: CASRDSYRDIGEQYF.

The chain is built from TRBV4-1 and TRBJ2-1, with 7 bases identical to TRBD2. J gave up 4 bases and V 2 bases, and 8 bases lay outside the gene matches. The germline V gene has CDR1 MGHRA and CDR2 YSYEKL. This CDR3 is 16 amino acids long. The chain's CDR3 is CASSQRGRASYNEQFF. The CDR3 nucleotides are TGCGCCAGCAGCCAACGAGGGAGGGCCTCGTACAATGAGCAGTTCTTC.

The gene calls are TRBV12-5 and TRBJ2-1, with D perhaps TRBD2 (6 bases). Germline CDR1 reads LGHNT; CDR2 reads FRNRAP. The CDR3 has 15 amino acids. Trimming stripped 2 bases from V and 5 bases from J, with 13 bases between. CDR3 in DNA: TGTGCTAGTGGTTTGCCCGGGTTAGCGGACAATGAGCAGTTCTTC. Translated, it gives CASGLPGLADNEQFF.

This clone is a singleton in its sample. The rearrangement joins TRBV3-1 (or the pseudogene TRBV3-2) to TRBJ1-2; 7 bases line up with TRBD1. Per germline, CDR1 LGHDT and CDR2 YNNKEL (reference sequence). J lost 8 bases, V lost 4 bases, and 10 bases had no gene match. This CDR3 region has 14 residues. The chain's CDR3 is CASSRETGRRGYTF. The CDR3 DNA sequence: TGTGCCAGCAGCCGAGAGACAGGGCGGCGGGGCTACACCTTC.

CDR3 protein: CASSTRLAGGVADTQYF. The CDR3 DNA follows: TGTGCCAGCAGCACCCGACTAGCGGGAGGGGTGGCAGATACGCAGTATTTT. The J gene is TRBJ2-3, the V gene TRBV5-4; 14 bases map to TRBD2. The junction had 8 bases not matched to a gene; V was cut back by 4 bases and J by 4 bases. Germline CDR1 reads SGHNT; CDR2 reads YYREEE (reference sequence). The length of the CDR3 is 17 residues.

This clone appeared a single time. The chain uses TRBV19 and TRBJ2-3, with 9 bases that match TRBD1. CDR1 and CDR2 from the germline V gene are LNHDA and SQIVND (reference sequence). The trim removed 5 bases at V and 1 base at J, leaving 7 bases unmatched. This CDR3 comprises 16 residues. CDR3 bases: TGTGCCAGTAGTCGAGGGACAGGGCGAGGCACAGATACGCAGTATTTT. Amino acid sequence: CASSRGTGRGTDTQYF.

The chain employs TRBV6-1 and TRBJ1-2, with D maybe TRBD1 (6 bases). Trimming cost V 1 base and J 3 bases, with 12 bases left between them. CDR1 MNHNS and CDR2 SASEGT come from the germline V gene. The CDR3 is made up of 15 amino acids. The CDR3 protein is CASSEGPNRDYGYTF. DNA of the CDR3: TGTGCCAGCAGTGAAGGCCCTAACAGGGACTATGGCTACACCTTC.

This rearrangement joins TRBV7-9 to TRBJ2-7, with no clear D. Germline CDR1 reads SEHNR; CDR2 reads FQNEAQ (reference sequence). CDR3 length: 12 amino acids. Between the trimmed V and J ends, which lost 2 bases and 5 bases, there was a span of 7 bases. The CDR3 protein is CASSLSPNEQYF. CDR3 bases: TGTGCCAGCAGCTTATCCCCCAACGAGCAGTACTTC.

This sequence joins TRBV6-6 and TRBJ2-3, with TRBD1 identical over 8 bases. After removal of 6 bases from V and 2 bases from J, the junction contained 10 bases not matched to a gene. Germline values: CDR1 MNHNY, CDR2 SVGAGI (reference sequence). This CDR3 is 16 amino acids long. CDR3: CASSTTRGLFTDTQYF. CDR3 DNA: TGTGCCAGCAGCACCACCAGGGGGCTTTTCACAGATACGCAGTATTTT.

The chain is built from TRBV11-2 and TRBJ2-7; a possible D gene is TRBD2 (6 bases). Germline CDR1 and CDR2: SGHAT and FQNNGV. This CDR3 is 15 amino acids long. V gave up 0 bases and J gave up 2 bases, with 11 bases separating them. This CDR3 is CASSLDRGYAYEQYF. The CDR3 nucleotides read TGTGCCAGCAGCTTAGATCGGGGGTACGCCTACGAGCAGTACTTC.